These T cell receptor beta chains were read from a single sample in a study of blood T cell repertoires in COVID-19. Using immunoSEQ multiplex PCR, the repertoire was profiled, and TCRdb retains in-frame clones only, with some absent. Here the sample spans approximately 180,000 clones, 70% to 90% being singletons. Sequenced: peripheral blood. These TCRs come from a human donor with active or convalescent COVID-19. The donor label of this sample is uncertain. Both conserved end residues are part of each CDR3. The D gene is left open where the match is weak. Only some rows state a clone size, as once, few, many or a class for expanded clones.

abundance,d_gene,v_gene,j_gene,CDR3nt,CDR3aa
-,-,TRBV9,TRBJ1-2,TGTGCCAGCAGCCCACAACCGAACTATGGCTACACCTTC,CASSPQPNYGYTF
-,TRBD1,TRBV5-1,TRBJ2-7,TGCGCCAGCAGCCAAGGACAGGGTCCTTCTACCTACGAGCAGTACTTC,CASSQGQGPSTYEQYF
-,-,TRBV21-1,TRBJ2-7,TGTGCCAGCAGCAAAGATGGACTAGCGGGAGCCCCTTACTTC,CASSKDGLAGAPYF
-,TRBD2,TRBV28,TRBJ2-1,TGTGCCAGCAGTTTATCGGCAGCGACTAGCGGGCACTCCTACAATGAGCAGTTCTTC,CASSLSAATSGHSYNEQFF
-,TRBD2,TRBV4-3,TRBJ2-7,TGCGCCAGCAGCCGAGGCGGGGGGGCGGGCGAGCAGTACTTC,CASSRGGGAGEQYF
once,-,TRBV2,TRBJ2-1,TGTGCCAGCAGTGGAGGCGGGGGCCCCCCCAATGAGCAGTTCTTC,CASSGGGGPPNEQFF
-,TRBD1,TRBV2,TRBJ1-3,TGTGCCAGCAGTCCTCCCAGGGGGCTGGCTGGAAACACCATATATTTT,CASSPPRGLAGNTIYF
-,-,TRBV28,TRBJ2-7,TGTGCCAGCAGCAGACAAATCTACGAGCAGTACTTC,CASSRQIYEQYF
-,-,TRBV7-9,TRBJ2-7,TGTGCCAGCAGCTTTGGAACTAGTTTTTCCTACGAGCAGTACTTC,CASSFGTSFSYEQYF
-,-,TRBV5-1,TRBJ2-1,TGCGCCAGCAGTAGCCGCACCGAGCAGTTCTTC,CASSSRTEQFF
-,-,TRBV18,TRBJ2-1,TGTGCCAGCTCACCAGGTCCAGGGATGGGCAATGAGCAGTTCTTC,CASSPGPGMGNEQFF
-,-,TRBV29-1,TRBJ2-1,TGCAGCGTTGATTCGGGGGTTGGGAATGAGCAGTTCTTC,CSVDSGVGNEQFF
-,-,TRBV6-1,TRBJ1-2,TGTGCCAGCAGTGACCTACCGAAGAACTATGGCTACACCTTC,CASSDLPKNYGYTF
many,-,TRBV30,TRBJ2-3,TGTGCCTGGTCTCGGTTCGGCACAGATACGCAGTATTTT,CAWSRFGTDTQYF
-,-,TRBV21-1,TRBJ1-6,TGTGCCACCCCGGGACAGCGTAATTCACCCCTCCACTTT,CATPGQRNSPLHF
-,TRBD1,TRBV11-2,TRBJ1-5,TGTGCCAGCAGCCCAGGGACAGGGGTTGGCCAGCCCCAGCATTTT,CASSPGTGVGQPQHF
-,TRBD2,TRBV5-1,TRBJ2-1,TGCGCCAGCAGCTCCCGGACGGCTAGCGGGAACAATGAGCAGTTCTTC,CASSSRTASGNNEQFF
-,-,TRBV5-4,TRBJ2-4,TGTGCCAGCAGCTCCCCGGGATCCAAAAACATTCAGTACTTC,CASSSPGSKNIQYF
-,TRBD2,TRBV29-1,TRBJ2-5,TGCAGCGTTGAAGAGAATGGGGCTAGCGGGGAGACCCAGTACTTC,CSVEENGASGETQYF
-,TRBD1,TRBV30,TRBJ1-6,TGTGCCTGGAGTGCATTCGGACAGGGGAAGAATTCACCCCTCCACTTT,CAWSAFGQGKNSPLHF
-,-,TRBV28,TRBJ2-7,TGTGCCAGCACCCCCTCCGGGAGAACCTACGAGCAGTACTTC,CASTPSGRTYEQYF
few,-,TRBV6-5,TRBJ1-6,TGTGCCAGCCATATACAGAGCTCCTATAATTCACCCCTCCACTTT,CASHIQSSYNSPLHF
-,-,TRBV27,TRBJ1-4,TGTGCCAGCAGTTTTGGGATCGGGACACTCGGGGAAAAACTGTTTTTT,CASSFGIGTLGEKLFF
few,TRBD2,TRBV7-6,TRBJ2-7,TGTGCCAGCAGCGGACGGACTAGCGGGGTCTCCTACGAGCAGTACTTC,CASSGRTSGVSYEQYF
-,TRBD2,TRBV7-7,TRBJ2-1,TGTGCTAGCAGCCTTTCTAGCGGGAGCTCCTACAATGAGCAGTTCTTC,CASSLSSGSSYNEQFF
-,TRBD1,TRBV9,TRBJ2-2,TGTGCCAGCAGCGGGGACAGGGTCGTCGGGGAGCTGTTTTTT,CASSGDRVVGELFF
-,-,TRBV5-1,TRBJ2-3,TGCGCCAGCAGCGCAGAAGGTGGGGGCACTAGCACAGATACGCAGTATTTT,CASSAEGGGTSTDTQYF
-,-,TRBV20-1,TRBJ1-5,TGCAGTGCTAGTAGCACGGACAGAAATCAGCCCCAGCATTTT,CSASSTDRNQPQHF
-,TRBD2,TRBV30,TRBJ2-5,TGTGCCTGGAGTGTATGGGGCGGGAGTTCCCAAGAGACCCAGTACTTC,CAWSVWGGSSQETQYF
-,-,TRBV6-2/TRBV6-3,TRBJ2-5,TGTGCCAGCAGTAGCGACCGGGATCGGTGGTGGGAGACCCAGTACTTC,CASSSDRDRWWETQYF
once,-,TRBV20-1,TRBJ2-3,TGCAGTGCTAGAGCCTCCTCCGTGTATTTT,CSARASSVYF
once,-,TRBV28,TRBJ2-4,TGTGCCAGCAAATCGGGACTCCACCTTACCAAAAACATTCAGTACTTC,CASKSGLHLTKNIQYF
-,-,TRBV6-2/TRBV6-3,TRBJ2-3,TGTGCCAGCAGCGAGAAACAGGGTGGCATAGATACGCAGTATTTT,CASSEKQGGIDTQYF
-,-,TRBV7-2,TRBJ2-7,TGTGCCAGCAGCTCCGACAGATACTCCTACGAGCAGTACTTC,CASSSDRYSYEQYF
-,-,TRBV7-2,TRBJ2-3,TGTGCCAGCAGTCGGGAGTTCCCAGATACGCAGTATTTT,CASSREFPDTQYF
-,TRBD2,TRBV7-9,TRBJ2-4,TGTGCCAGCAGCTTAGCCCCTAGCGGGGGGGCCAAAAACATTCAGTACTTC,CASSLAPSGGAKNIQYF
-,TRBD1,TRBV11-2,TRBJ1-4,TGTGCCAGCAGTCAATCAGGGGGGCTGGCTAATGAAAAACTGTTTTTT,CASSQSGGLANEKLFF
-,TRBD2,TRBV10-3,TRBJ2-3,TGTGCCATCAGTGGGGAGGGGCGCACAGATACGCAGTATTTT,CAISGEGRTDTQYF
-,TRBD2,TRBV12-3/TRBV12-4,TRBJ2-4,TGTGCCAGCAGTTTTGCGGGGGAAAACATTCAGTACTTC,CASSFAGENIQYF
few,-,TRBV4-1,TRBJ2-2,TGCGCCAGCAGCCAGGTCGCGGAATTGAACACCGGGGAGCTGTTTTTT,CASSQVAELNTGELFF
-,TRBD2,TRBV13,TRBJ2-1,TGTGCCAGCAGCCCCTACGGTCGTCTAGCGGGAGACTCCGGGAATGAGCAGTTCTTC,CASSPYGRLAGDSGNEQFF
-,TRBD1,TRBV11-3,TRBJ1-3,TGTGCCAGCAGCGCTCTACTGGGACAGGGGGCTACTGGAAACACCATATATTTT,CASSALLGQGATGNTIYF
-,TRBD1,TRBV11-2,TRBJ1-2,TGTGCCAGCAGCTTATTACAGGGGAAGGGTTATAACTATGGCTACACCTTC,CASSLLQGKGYNYGYTF
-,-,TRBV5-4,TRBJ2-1,TGTGCCAGCAGCTTACAGACTAGTCCCAATGAGCAGTTCTTC,CASSLQTSPNEQFF
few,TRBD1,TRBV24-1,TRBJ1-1,TGTGCCACCCTATCGGACAGGGGTACTGAAGCTTTCTTT,CATLSDRGTEAFF
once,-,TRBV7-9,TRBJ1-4,TGTGCCAGCAGCCGAAGCCTATATGAAAAACTGTTTTTT,CASSRSLYEKLFF
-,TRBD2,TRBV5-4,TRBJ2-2,TGTGCCAGCAGCTTGGGGACTAGCGGGAGCGGGGAGCTGTTTTTT,CASSLGTSGSGELFF
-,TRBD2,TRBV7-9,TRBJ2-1,TGTGCCAGCAGCTTAGGAGTCGGCGGGAGGGGGAATGAGCAGTTCTTC,CASSLGVGGRGNEQFF
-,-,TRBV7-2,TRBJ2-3,TGTGCCAGCAGCACCTACTATCCAGATACGCAGTATTTT,CASSTYYPDTQYF
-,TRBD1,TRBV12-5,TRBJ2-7,TGTGCTAGTGGCTCCGGGACAGGAGGAAAACGCTACGAGCAGTACTTC,CASGSGTGGKRYEQYF
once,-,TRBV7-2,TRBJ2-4,TGTGCCAGCAGCTCTCCATGGGAGAGACTAGCCAAAAACATTCAGTACTTC,CASSSPWERLAKNIQYF
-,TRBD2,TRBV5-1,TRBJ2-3,TGCGCCAGCAGCCAGTCGGGACTAGCGGGGACGGATACGCAGTATTTT,CASSQSGLAGTDTQYF